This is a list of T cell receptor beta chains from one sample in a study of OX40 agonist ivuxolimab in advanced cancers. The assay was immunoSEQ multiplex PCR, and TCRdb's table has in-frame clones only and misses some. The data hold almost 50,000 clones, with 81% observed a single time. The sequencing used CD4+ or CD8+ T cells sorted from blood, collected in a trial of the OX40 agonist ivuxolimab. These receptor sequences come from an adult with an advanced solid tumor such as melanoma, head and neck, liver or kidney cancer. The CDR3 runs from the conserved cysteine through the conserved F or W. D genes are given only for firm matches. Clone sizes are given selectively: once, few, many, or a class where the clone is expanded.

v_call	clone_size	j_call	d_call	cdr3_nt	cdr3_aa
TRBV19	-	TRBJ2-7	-	TGTGCCAGTAGTTCCGGGCCCTCCTACGAGCAGTACTTC	CASSSGPSYEQYF
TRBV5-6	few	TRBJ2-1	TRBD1	TGTGCCAGCAGGCCGACAGGGGGCTCCTACAATGAGCAGTTCTTC	CASRPTGGSYNEQFF
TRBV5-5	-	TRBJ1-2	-	TGTGCCAGCAGCCTCCGACATGAGGAAGGCTACACCTTC	CASSLRHEEGYTF
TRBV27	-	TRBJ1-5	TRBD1	TGTGCCAGCAGTCCCTCCGCCGGGGACAGGCATCAGCCCCAGCATTTT	CASSPSAGDRHQPQHF
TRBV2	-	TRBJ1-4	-	TGTGCCAGCAGTCCAACCCCTCAGGGGTCGACCATTAATGAAAAACTGTTTTTT	CASSPTPQGSTINEKLFF
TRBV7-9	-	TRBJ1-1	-	TGTGCCAGCAGCTTCGGGACGGGCGGCACTGAAGCTTTCTTT	CASSFGTGGTEAFF
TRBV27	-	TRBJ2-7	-	TGTGCCAGCAGTTTAGGCCAACGGTCCTACGAGCAGTACTTC	CASSLGQRSYEQYF
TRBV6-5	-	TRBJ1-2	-	TGTGCCAGCAGTTACTCGCAGACGGGACTCGATGGCTACACCTTC	CASSYSQTGLDGYTF
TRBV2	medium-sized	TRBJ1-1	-	TGTGCCATCTTGGGACCGAAGAACACTGAAGCTTTCTTT	CAILGPKNTEAFF
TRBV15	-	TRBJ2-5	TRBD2	TGTGCCACCAGCAGGAGCGGGGACTCTCAAGAGACCCAGTACTTC	CATSRSGDSQETQYF
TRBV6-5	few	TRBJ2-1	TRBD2	TGTGCCAGCAGTTACGGAGCGGGAGGGCCGGGTGAGCAGTTCTTC	CASSYGAGGPGEQFF
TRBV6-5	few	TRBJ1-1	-	TGTGCCAGCAGTTACTCTGGCTCTGAAGCTTTCTTT	CASSYSGSEAFF